The 14 T cell receptor beta chains below come from one sample, sequenced in a study of identical twins. MiXCR, applied by TCRdb to the 5' RACE reads, yields one record per CDR3 protein. Of roughly 700,000 distinct CDR3 sequences in the sample, 8.6% are singletons; the top ten hold 0.85% to 1%. This sample also appeared in a second study, on yellow fever vaccine responses in identical twins.

Source material: PBMCs. Receptor source: a woman under 30 in good health.

The CDR3: CASSLATGGPYEQYF. For the CDR3, the DNA is TGTGCCAGCAGCTTAGCGACAGGGGGTCCCTACGAGCAGTACTTC. The V call is TRBV7-2, the J call TRBJ2-7; 9 bases are shared with TRBD1. Trimming took 0 bases from V and 2 from J; bases not matched to a gene: 2. The germline V gene encodes CDR1 SGHTA and CDR2 FQGNSA. This CDR3 spans 15 amino acids.

This chain uses TRBV29-1 with TRBJ2-2, with 7 bases aligning to TRBD1. Germline CDR1 reads SQVTM; CDR2 reads ANQGSEA. The CDR3 totals 16 residues. V trimming: 7 bases; J trimming: 4 bases; junction bases outside the gene matches: 15. The CDR3 loop is CSATGTVERGTGELFF. CDR3 DNA sequence: TGCAGCGCTACAGGGACAGTTGAAAGGGGCACCGGGGAGCTGTTTTTT.

The rearrangement links TRBV5-1 to TRBJ1-6; D may be TRBD1 (6 bases). With 4 bases removed from V and 10 bases from J, the gap between germline ends came to 18 bases. The CDR3 contains 15 residues. Germline CDR1 is SGHRS and CDR2 is YFSETQ. DNA for the CDR3: TGCGCCAGCAGCCCGGACGGCAGGGGCGGATCACCCCTCCACTTT. Translating it yields CASSPDGRGGSPLHF.

J is TRBJ2-1 and V is TRBV5-1; 15 nucleotides line up with TRBD2. The CDR3 has 14 amino acids. Per the germline V gene, CDR1 is SGHRS and CDR2 is YFSETQ. The J segment lost 14 bases and the V segment lost 7 bases, leaving 10 bases of the junction unmatched. This chain's CDR3 is CASGTSGRNLVKFF. The DNA of the CDR3 is TGCGCCAGCGGGACTAGCGGGAGGAATTTGGTTAAGTTCTTC.

There are many counts of this clonotype. The rearrangement links TRBV7-2 to TRBJ2-7, with D unresolved. Germline CDR1 is SGHTA and CDR2 is FQGNSA. The CDR3 totals 13 residues. V lost 0 bases to trimming and J lost 6 bases, with 9 bases between them. The CDR3 loop is CASSLARTGEQYF. DNA for the CDR3: TGTGCCAGCAGCTTAGCCAGGACGGGCGAGCAGTACTTC.

This clonotype was seen more than once but under ten times. The chain carries TRBV12-3 or TRBV12-4 and TRBJ2-2; 9 bases are a match to TRBD2. V trimming: 3 bases; J trimming: 3 bases; junction bases outside the gene matches: 2. The CDR3 length is 15 residues. Here the CDR3 reads CASSFVAGDTGELFF. The CDR3 DNA sequence: TGTGCCAGCAGTTTTGTAGCGGGAGACACCGGGGAGCTGTTTTTT.

This clonotype was counted a few times. The V gene is TRBV2, the J gene TRBJ2-1; D may be TRBD1 (5 bases). This CDR3 has 14 residues. The V gene's germline CDR1 is SNHLY and CDR2 FYNNEI. V lost 7 bases to trimming and J lost 3 bases, with 13 bases between them. For the CDR3, the DNA is TGTGCCAGCACCCCGGACACGAACTACAATGAGCAGTTCTTC. Its translation: CASTPDTNYNEQFF. The whole variable domain, remainder taken from reference TRBV2 and TRBJ2-1, is EPEVTQTPSHQVTQMGQEVILRCVPISNHLYFYWYRQILGQKVEFLVSFYNNEISEKSEIFDDQFSVERPDGSNFTLKIRSTKLEDSAMYFCASTPDTNYNEQFFGPGTRLTVL.

This clonotype was counted between two and nine times. This sequence joins TRBV24-1 and TRBJ2-7; 10 bases agree with TRBD1. The CDR3 covers 14 residues. Germline CDR1 reads KGHDR; CDR2 reads SFDVKD. The V segment lost 3 bases and the J segment 6 bases; nucleotides outside the gene matches: 4. The CDR3 DNA reads TGTGCCACCAGTGATCCGAGACAGGGGGCCGAGCAGTACTTC. This sequence encodes CATSDPRQGAEQYF.

This clonotype was counted many times. This sequence joins TRBV28 and TRBJ1-4; 7 bases fit TRBD1. V shed 5 bases and J 7 bases; nucleotides not matched to a gene: 7. This CDR3 has 14 amino acids. CDR1 is MDHEN, CDR2 SYDVKM, per germline. The CDR3, as DNA: TGTGCCAGCAGTCTTCAGGGGGGGGTTGAAAAACTGTTTTTT. It encodes CASSLQGGVEKLFF.

The chain is built from TRBV27 and TRBJ2-2; TRBD1 might be the D (7 bases). The CDR3 runs to 15 residues. CDR1 is MNHEY, CDR2 SMNVEV, per germline (reference sequence). With 5 bases removed from V and 8 bases from J, the gap between germline ends came to 18 bases. This CDR3 is CASSPLSTGRGELFF. The CDR3 DNA sequence: TGTGCCAGCAGTCCACTCTCGACAGGGAGGGGGGAGCTGTTTTTT.

There are a few counts of this clonotype. The chain carries TRBV5-1 and TRBJ2-5; 7 nucleotides align to TRBD2. From germline, CDR1 is SGHRS and CDR2 YFSETQ. Losses at the gene ends were 0 bases for V and 1 base for J; bases not matched to a gene: 6. This CDR3 is 16 amino acids long. CDR3 loop: CASSLVPRELQETQYF. The CDR3 DNA is TGCGCCAGCAGCTTGGTTCCGCGGGAGCTCCAAGAGACCCAGTACTTC.

In its sample, this clonotype was seen many times. The chain links TRBV9 to TRBJ2-5; weak D call: TRBD2 (6 bases). The CDR3 runs to 14 residues. V was cut by 4 bases and J by 2 bases, with 12 bases left in between. Per germline, CDR1 SGDLS and CDR2 YYNGEE. The CDR3 here is CASSLYSGQETQYF. In nucleotides, the CDR3 is TGTGCCAGCAGCCTCTATAGCGGACAAGAGACCCAGTACTTC. The whole variable domain, filled in from reference TRBV9 and TRBJ2-5, reads DSGVTQTPKHLITATGQRVTLRCSPRSGDLSVYWYQQSLDQGLQFLIQYYNGEERAKGNILERFSAQQFPDLHSELNLSSLELGDSALYFCASSLYSGQETQYFGPGTRLLVL.

This clonotype was observed many times. The genes are TRBV7-2 and TRBJ2-4; no reliable D call. The CDR3 contains 12 residues. Between the trimmed V and J ends, which lost 1 base and 4 bases, there was a span of 2 bases. Germline V CDR1 and CDR2: SGHTA, FQGNSA. This CDR3 reads CASSLEKNIQYF. CDR3 nucleotides: TGTGCCAGCAGCTTAGAGAAAAACATTCAGTACTTC.

The chain couples TRBV24-1 to TRBJ2-3, with D perhaps TRBD2 (7 bases). The CDR3 is 18 residues long. Germline V CDR1 and CDR2: KGHDR, SFDVKD. Trimming removed 2 bases at V and 2 bases at J, with 19 bases between. The CDR3 reads CATSDSLVAGAITDTQYF. CDR3 nucleotides: TGTGCCACCAGTGATTCCCTGGTGGCGGGGGCCATCACAGATACGCAGTATTTT.